The rows below give T cell receptor beta chains drawn from one sample of a study of cytomegalovirus exposure and HLA in healthy donors. Libraries were prepared by immunoSEQ multiplex PCR; TCRdb keeps only in-frame clonotypes and omits some of them. The sample shows 150,000 to 200,000 clones, around 76% of them seen only once. The material sequenced was PBMCs. The receptors shown here come from a middle-aged man in good health and CMV-seropositive. Each CDR3 is given with its conserved first and last residue. The D gene is left open where the match is weak. A clone size is listed for some rows: how often the clone was seen (once, few, many), or a class if it is expanded.

.,TRBV10-3,.,TRBJ1-5,TGTGCCATCAGTGAGTCGGGGGCGGGCCTGCCCCAGCATTTT,CAISESGAGLPQHF
.,TRBV7-9,.,TRBJ2-5,TGTGCCAGCAGCTTCCCGACAGTGGAGACCCAGTACTTC,CASSFPTVETQYF
TRBD1,TRBV7-6,few,TRBJ2-7,TGTGCCAGCAGCTTATTTACCGGGACAGGGAGCGAGCAGTACTTC,CASSLFTGTGSEQYF
.,TRBV7-2,.,TRBJ1-6,TGTGCCAGCAGCCTTCTCCAGGGGAGTTCACCCCTCCACTTT,CASSLLQGSSPLHF
.,TRBV4-2,.,TRBJ1-4,TGTGCCAGCAGTTCAGAGGGTCGGAATGAAAAACTGTTTTTT,CASSSEGRNEKLFF
TRBD1,TRBV5-6,few,TRBJ1-4,TGTGCCAGCAGCTCCCGGTCAGGGGGAGGAGAAAAACTGTTTTTT,CASSSRSGGGEKLFF
.,TRBV5-1,.,TRBJ2-5,TGCGCCAGCAGCTTGGGCCGGGGAGAGACCCAGTACTTC,CASSLGRGETQYF
TRBD1,TRBV12-5,once,TRBJ1-2,TGTGCTAGTGGTTCCGATACCGGGACAGGAGGTGGCTACACCTTC,CASGSDTGTGGGYTF
TRBD2,TRBV7-2,.,TRBJ2-1,TGTGCCAGCAGCACCATAGCGGGGGCTCCCTACAATGAGCAGTTCTTC,CASSTIAGAPYNEQFF
.,TRBV19,.,TRBJ2-5,TGTGCCAGTAGTATAGTTGGTCGAGACAGAGACCAAGCCCAGTACTTC,CASSIVGRDRDQAQYF
TRBD2,TRBV7-2,.,TRBJ2-5,TGTGCCAGCAGCCCCGTCGGACTAGCGGGGGGTACCCAAGAGACCCAGTACTTC,CASSPVGLAGGTQETQYF
.,TRBV1,few,TRBJ2-1,TGCACCAGCAGCCAGTTACTAGCGGGGGGTTTCTCCTACAATGAGCAGTTCTTC,CTSSQLLAGGFSYNEQFF
.,TRBV11-2,.,TRBJ1-6,TGTGCCAGCAGCTTACGGGTAGGGGGGGTCTCCTATAATTCACCCCTCCACTTT,CASSLRVGGVSYNSPLHF
TRBD1,TRBV5-4,.,TRBJ2-3,TGTGCCAGCAGCTTCGGACAGGCCAGGCATTTT,CASSFGQARHF
TRBD1,TRBV18,few,TRBJ1-5,TGTGCCAGCTCACCAAGGGGGGACAGGGAGGCGAATCAGCCCCAGCATTTT,CASSPRGDREANQPQHF
.,TRBV25-1,.,TRBJ2-5,TGTGCCAGCAGTGAATCCGGGGTCCGTACGGAGACCCAGTACTTC,CASSESGVRTETQYF
TRBD1,TRBV2,.,TRBJ2-3,TGTGCCAGCAACGGGGACAGGGGCGGGTCGGGTACGCAGTATTTT,CASNGDRGGSGTQYF
.,TRBV6-5,.,TRBJ1-1,TGTGCCAGCAGAAGCGGGGGCCCCGGGCTGGCTTTCTTT,CASRSGGPGLAFF
TRBD2,TRBV4-2,few,TRBJ2-5,TGTGCCAGCAGCCCCGGGACTAGCGGGGGGCCACAAGAGACCCAGTACTTC,CASSPGTSGGPQETQYF
.,TRBV6-1,.,TRBJ2-5,TGTGCCAGCAGTGAATTAACAGGGAAGCCCGCCGGGCAGTACTTC,CASSELTGKPAGQYF
TRBD2,TRBV5-1,.,TRBJ2-3,TGCGCCAGCACAGCGGGGGTGACAGATACGCAGTATTTT,CASTAGVTDTQYF
.,TRBV5-4,few,TRBJ1-6,TGTGCCAGCAGCCCCTGGGGGGGAGATAATTCACCCCTCCACTTT,CASSPWGGDNSPLHF
TRBD1,TRBV14,few,TRBJ2-7,TGTGCCAGCAGCCGACCGGGACAGGGGACCTACGAGCAGTACTTC,CASSRPGQGTYEQYF
TRBD1,TRBV5-1,.,TRBJ1-3,TGCGCCAGCAGCAACCGGGACAGCGTTTCTGGAAACACCATATATTTT,CASSNRDSVSGNTIYF
.,TRBV11-2,.,TRBJ1-6,TGTGCCAGCACCGGCGGCAGCTCCTATAATTCACCCCTCCACTTT,CASTGGSSYNSPLHF
.,TRBV4-1,.,TRBJ1-5,TGCGCCAGCAGTCAAGGGGGGGGCGGTCAGCCCCAGCATTTT,CASSQGGGGQPQHF
.,TRBV7-9,.,TRBJ2-1,TGTGCCAGCAGCTTTGGTGGGGGGTTGACGAGGAATGAGCAGTTCTTC,CASSFGGGLTRNEQFF
TRBD1,TRBV4-3,few,TRBJ1-2,TGCGCCAGCAGCCAGTCCGGGACAGGGTCCAACTATGGCTACACCTTC,CASSQSGTGSNYGYTF
TRBD1,TRBV5-6,once,TRBJ2-1,TGTGCCAGCAGCTTGGGAGGGGGCAGCTCCTACAATGAGCAGTTCTTC,CASSLGGGSSYNEQFF
.,TRBV9,few,TRBJ2-7,TGTGCCAGCAGCGTAGGAGAGGGCCACTCCTACGAGCAGTACTTC,CASSVGEGHSYEQYF
.,TRBV10-2,.,TRBJ1-6,TGCGCCAGCAGACCCGGACCGGGAGGGGTTTCACCCCTCCACTTT,CASRPGPGGVSPLHF
TRBD1,TRBV27,.,TRBJ2-1,TGTACCAGCAGTCTAGATTTGACAGGGGCGAATGAGCAGTTCTTC,CTSSLDLTGANEQFF
TRBD2,TRBV7-3,few,TRBJ2-2,TGTGCCAGCAGCCCCTCGGGTAGCGGGGGCGGGGAGCTGTTTTTT,CASSPSGSGGGELFF
TRBD1,TRBV6-6,.,TRBJ1-2,TGTGCCAGTCGACCGGGACAGGGTACTGGCTACACCTTC,CASRPGQGTGYTF
.,TRBV19,.,TRBJ1-1,TGTGCCAGTAGAGACCGGGGGATGAACACTGAAGCTTTCTTT,CASRDRGMNTEAFF
.,TRBV2,few,TRBJ2-3,TGTGCCAGCAGCCCGGAGCCCACAGATACGCAGTATTTT,CASSPEPTDTQYF
.,TRBV7-2,.,TRBJ1-2,TGTGCCAGCAGCTTAATACAGGGTGATGGCTACACCTTC,CASSLIQGDGYTF
.,TRBV4-3,once,TRBJ2-5,TGCGTCAGCAGCCAAGATCTCGCGGTAGGTCAAGAGACCCAGTACTTC,CVSSQDLAVGQETQYF
TRBD2,TRBV2,once,TRBJ2-3,TGTGCCAGCAGGCGGGGGGGCCTGGGAGATACGCAGTATTTT,CASRRGGLGDTQYF
TRBD1,TRBV15,few,TRBJ2-7,TGTGCCACCAGCAGGACAGGGTCGGGCTACGAGCAGTACTTC,CATSRTGSGYEQYF
.,TRBV19,few,TRBJ1-2,TGTGCCAGTAGTCCGGGGGTGCTTGGCTATGGCTACACCTTC,CASSPGVLGYGYTF